This paragraph covers one T cell receptor beta chain sequence. Antigen specificity is unknown. These data are taken from a study of shared clonotypes between healthy human individuals. The study, taken as a whole, reports: Richness estimates generally favored naive over memory subsets. Among donors, clonotype sharing was expected to be affected by sequencing depth. Clonotypes not shared had lower generation probabilities than those common to all four donors.

Germline CDR1 reads SEHNR; CDR2 reads FQNEAQ (reference sequence). The length of the CDR3 is 16 residues. J lost 8 bases, V lost 2 bases, and 10 bases had no gene match. Positive CCR7 selection of CD45RO-negative cells yielded the naive CD8 cells, and terminally differentiated effector memory CD45RA+ cells were excluded. Only Caucasian adults living in Nashville, Tennessee served as donors. Sequencing used immunoSEQ multiplex PCR; TCRdb keeps in-frame clones, though not all of them. The sample includes about 700,000 clones, just over 90% of them seen just once. The chain recombines TRBV7-9 with TRBJ2-1; 9 nucleotides align to TRBD2. What was sequenced was naive CD8+ T cells sorted from blood. The receptor comes from a man under 40 in good health. The CDR3 loop is CASSLQGGGRADEQFF. DNA of the CDR3: TGTGCCAGCAGCTTACAGGGCGGCGGGAGGGCCGATGAGCAGTTCTTC.